One and the same sample provided the 9 T cell receptor beta chains below, sequenced in a study of CD8+ T cells in alopecia areata. This sample's treatment: oral pan-JAK inhibitor, 5-10 mg twice daily. Reverse transcribed after extraction, RNA yielded cDNA as the sequencing template. Clones were sequenced by immunoSEQ multiplex PCR, and TCRdb holds only the in-frame ones, with some missing. The table lists about 130,000 clones, roughly 52% of them singletons, with around a sixth in the top ten. The source material was CD8+ T cells sorted from blood, sampled at week 4, from a patient treated with tofacitinib. Receptors originate from a human donor with alopecia areata.

This clone was observed a few times. The chain uses TRBV30 and TRBJ2-6; tentative D call: TRBD1 (5 bases). Deletions cut 5 bases from V and 3 bases from J, with 14 bases between. The CDR3 sequence is 15 residues long. CDR1 and CDR2 from the germline V gene are GTSNPN and SVGIG (reference sequence). The CDR3: CAWSPGADGANVLTF. The CDR3 region has the DNA TGTGCCTGGTCACCTGGGGCTGATGGGGCCAACGTCCTGACTTTC.

This clone showed up just a few times. The chain joins TRBV7-9 to TRBJ1-2; D not certain. The CDR3 covers 13 residues. From germline, CDR1 is SEHNR and CDR2 FQNEAQ (reference sequence). The ends were cut back, 2 bases at V and 4 bases at J, with 8 bases in the middle. In DNA form, the CDR3 reads TGTGCCAGCAGCTTAAAGGGAAGCTATGGCTACACCTTC. Its translation: CASSLKGSYGYTF.

This clone occurred once. A much larger clonotype is one base distant, so this may be a read error. This chain connects TRBV6-8 to TRBJ2-2; 7 nucleotides line up with TRBD2. Germline V gene sequence: CDR1 MNHGY, CDR2 SAAAGT. With V trimmed by 5 bases and J by 3 bases, 0 bases remained unmatched. CDR3 length: 13 residues. The CDR3 coding sequence is TGTGCCAGCAGTAGCGGGGACACCGGGGAGCTGTTTTTT. Encoded protein: CASSSGDTGELFF.

For this clone: The identical CDR3 is also encoded by other nucleotide sequences in the sample. This chain joins TRBV6-5 and TRBJ2-3, with D maybe TRBD2 (6 bases). Germline loops: CDR1 MNHEY, CDR2 SVGAGI. Trimming took off 2 bases at V and 3 bases at J, with 6 bases between the two ends. This CDR3 has 13 residues. CDR3 in DNA: TGTGCCAGCAGTTACGGGGGGACAGATACGCAGTATTTT. Its protein is CASSYGGTDTQYF.

This clone was seen a few times. This chain connects TRBV5-6 to TRBJ2-7; 10 nucleotides match TRBD1. The CDR3 runs to 15 residues. Germline trimming cut 3 bases from V and 3 bases from J; bases unmatched to any gene: 6. Germline CDR1 and CDR2: SGHDT and YYEEEE. This chain's CDR3 is CASSSRDRGVYEQYF. CDR3 nucleotide sequence: TGTGCCAGCAGCTCCCGGGACAGGGGCGTCTACGAGCAGTACTTC.

CDR3 in DNA: TGTGCCTGGAGCAGGGGCGACACTGAAGCTTTCTTT. Protein: CAWSRGDTEAFF. This sequence joins TRBV30 and TRBJ1-1; maybe TRBD1 (6 bases). Germline assignment: CDR1 GTSNPN and CDR2 SVGIG (reference sequence). V dropped 3 bases and J dropped 3 bases, with 8 bases sitting between them. This CDR3 comprises 12 residues.

Details on this clone: This likely reflects a read error, since a far larger clone is one base away. This chain links TRBV7-9 with TRBJ2-3; no clear D gene. This CDR3 is 14 amino acids long. Germline V gene sequence: CDR1 SEHNR, CDR2 FQNEAQ (reference sequence). V was shortened by 4 bases and J by 1 base, with 9 bases between the two germline ends. CDR3 in amino acids: CASSWLGRTDTQYF. CDR3 nucleotides: TGTGCCAGCAGCTGGTTGGGTCGCACAGATACGCAGTATTTT.

The rearrangement links TRBV6-5 to TRBJ2-3, with a possible D match to TRBD1 (5 bases). Germline CDR1 reads MNHEY; CDR2 reads SVGAGI. Trimming shortened V by 4 bases and J by 2 bases, and 16 bases separated the two germline ends. This CDR3 spans 16 amino acids. CDR3 in DNA: TGTGCCAGCAGTTCAGCCCCGGCAGGGTCCACAGATACGCAGTATTTT. This sequence encodes CASSSAPAGSTDTQYF.

This sequence joins TRBV9 and TRBJ1-1; 9 bases align to TRBD1. The CDR3 runs to 19 residues. The junction had 15 bases not matched to a gene; V was cut back by 3 bases and J by 0 bases. Germline loops: CDR1 SGDLS, CDR2 YYNGEE. CDR3: CASSASSDTGGLMNTEAFF. CDR3 coding DNA: TGTGCCAGCAGCGCGAGCTCAGATACAGGGGGCTTAATGAACACTGAAGCTTTCTTT. Based on the CDR3 plus reference TRBV9 and TRBJ1-1, the full variable domain is DSGVTQTPKHLITATGQRVTLRCSPRSGDLSVYWYQQSLDQGLQFLIQYYNGEERAKGNILERFSAQQFPDLHSELNLSSLELGDSALYFCASSASSDTGGLMNTEAFFGQGTRLTVV.